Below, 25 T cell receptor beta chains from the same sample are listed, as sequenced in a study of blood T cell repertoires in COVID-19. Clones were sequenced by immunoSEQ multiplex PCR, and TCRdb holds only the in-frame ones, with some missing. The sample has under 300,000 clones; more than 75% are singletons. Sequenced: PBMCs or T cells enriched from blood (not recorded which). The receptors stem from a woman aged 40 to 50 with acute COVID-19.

CDR3 loop: CASSLVGGSDTQYF. CDR3 nucleotide sequence: TGTGCCAGCAGCTTAGTCGGGGGTTCAGATACGCAGTATTTT. This chain connects TRBV11-1 to TRBJ2-3; TRBD2 is a possible D gene (6 bases). V was trimmed by 1 base and J by 4 bases, leaving 9 bases between them. This CDR3 is built from 14 residues. Germline lookup yields CDR1 SGHAT and CDR2 FQDESV (reference sequence).

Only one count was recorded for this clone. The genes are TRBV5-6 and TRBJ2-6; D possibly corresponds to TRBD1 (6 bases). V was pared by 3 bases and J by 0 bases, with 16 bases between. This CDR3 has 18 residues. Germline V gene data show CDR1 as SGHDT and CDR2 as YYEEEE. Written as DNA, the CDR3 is TGTGCCAGCAGCTCTCACAGGGCTTTCCTCTCTGGGGCCAACGTCCTGACTTTC. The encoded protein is CASSSHRAFLSGANVLTF.

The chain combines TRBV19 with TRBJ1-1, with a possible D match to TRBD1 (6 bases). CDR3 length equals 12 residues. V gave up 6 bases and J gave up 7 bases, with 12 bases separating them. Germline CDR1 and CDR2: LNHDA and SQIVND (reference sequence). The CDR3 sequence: CASRQPTGEAFF. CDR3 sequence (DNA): TGTGCCAGTAGACAACCGACAGGTGAAGCTTTCTTT. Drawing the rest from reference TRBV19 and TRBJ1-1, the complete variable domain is DGGITQSPKYLFRKEGQNVTLSCEQNLNHDAMYWYRQDPGQGLRLIYYSQIVNDFQKGDIAEGYSVSREKKESFPLTVTSAQKNPTAFYLCASRQPTGEAFFGQGTRLTVV.

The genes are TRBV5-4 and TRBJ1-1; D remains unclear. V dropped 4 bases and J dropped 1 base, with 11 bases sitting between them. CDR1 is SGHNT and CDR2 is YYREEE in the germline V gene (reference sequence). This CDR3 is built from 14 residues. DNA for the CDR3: TGTGCCAGCAGCGTAGGACTGTGGAACACTGAAGCTTTCTTT. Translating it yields CASSVGLWNTEAFF.

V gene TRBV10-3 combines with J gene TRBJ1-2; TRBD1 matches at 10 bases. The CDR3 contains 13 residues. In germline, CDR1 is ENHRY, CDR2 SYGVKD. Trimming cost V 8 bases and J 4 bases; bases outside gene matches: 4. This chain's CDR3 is CAIQTGGFYGYTF. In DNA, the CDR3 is TGTGCCATCCAGACAGGGGGCTTCTATGGCTACACCTTC.

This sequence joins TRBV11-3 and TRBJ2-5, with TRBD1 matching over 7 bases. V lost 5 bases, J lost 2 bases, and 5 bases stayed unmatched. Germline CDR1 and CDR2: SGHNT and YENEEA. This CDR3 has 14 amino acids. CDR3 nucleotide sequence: TGTGCCAGCAGCCGCGGACAGGCACAAGAGACCCAGTACTTC. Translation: CASSRGQAQETQYF.

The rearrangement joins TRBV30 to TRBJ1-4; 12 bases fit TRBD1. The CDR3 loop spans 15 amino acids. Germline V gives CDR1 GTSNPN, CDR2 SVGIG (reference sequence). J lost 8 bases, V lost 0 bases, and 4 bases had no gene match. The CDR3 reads CAWSVVGTGGEKLFF. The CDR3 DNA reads TGTGCCTGGAGTGTGGTGGGGACAGGGGGCGAAAAACTGTTTTTT.

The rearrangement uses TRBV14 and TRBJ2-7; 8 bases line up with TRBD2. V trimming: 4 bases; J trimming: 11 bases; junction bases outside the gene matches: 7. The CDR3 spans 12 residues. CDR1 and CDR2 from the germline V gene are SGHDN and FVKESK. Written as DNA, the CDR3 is TGTGCCAGCAGCCTCGGGTCCGGGAGGGAGTACTTC. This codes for CASSLGSGREYF.

The CDR3 nucleotides are TGTGCCAGCAGAGCAGGGGGCGATAATTCACCCCTCCACTTT. Protein sequence: CASRAGGDNSPLHF. V is TRBV2 and J is TRBJ1-6; TRBD1 aligns across 8 bases. CDR3 length: 14 amino acids. Trimming at V came to 6 bases and at J to 5 bases, leaving 3 bases not matched to a gene. CDR1 and CDR2 (germline): SNHLY, FYNNEI. The full variable domain, with the rest looked up from reference TRBV2 and TRBJ1-6, is EPEVTQTPSHQVTQMGQEVILRCVPISNHLYFYWYRQILGQKVEFLVSFYNNEISEKSEIFDDQFSVERPDGSNFTLKIRSTKLEDSAMYFCASRAGGDNSPLHFGNGTRLTVT.

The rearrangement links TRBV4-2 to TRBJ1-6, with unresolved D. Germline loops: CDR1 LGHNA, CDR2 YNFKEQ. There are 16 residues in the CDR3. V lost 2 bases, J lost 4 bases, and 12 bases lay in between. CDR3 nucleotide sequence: TGTGCCAGCAGCCAATCGGTACCTGATTATAATTCACCCCTCCACTTT. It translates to CASSQSVPDYNSPLHF.

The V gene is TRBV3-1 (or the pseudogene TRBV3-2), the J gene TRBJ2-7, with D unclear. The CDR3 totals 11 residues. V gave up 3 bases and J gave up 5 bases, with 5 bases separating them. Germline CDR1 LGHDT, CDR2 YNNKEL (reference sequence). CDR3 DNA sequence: TGTGCCAGCAGCCACAGGAACGAGCAGTACTTC. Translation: CASSHRNEQYF.

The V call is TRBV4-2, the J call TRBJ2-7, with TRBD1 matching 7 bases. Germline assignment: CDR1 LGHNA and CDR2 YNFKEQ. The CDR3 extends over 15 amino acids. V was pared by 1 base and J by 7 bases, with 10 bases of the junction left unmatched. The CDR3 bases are TGTGCCAGCAGCCAAGTCCAGGGGGAAGTACGGGAGCAGTACTTC. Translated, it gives CASSQVQGEVREQYF.

CDR3 in amino acids: CASSQVGGGSADTQYF. CDR3 in DNA: TGCGCCAGCAGCCAAGTAGGCGGGGGGAGCGCAGATACGCAGTATTTT. This chain uses TRBV4-1 with TRBJ2-3; 8 nucleotides match TRBD2. The CDR3 is 16 amino acids. Germline lookup yields CDR1 MGHRA and CDR2 YSYEKL. With 1 base clipped from V and 4 bases from J, the junction kept 7 bases outside the gene matches.

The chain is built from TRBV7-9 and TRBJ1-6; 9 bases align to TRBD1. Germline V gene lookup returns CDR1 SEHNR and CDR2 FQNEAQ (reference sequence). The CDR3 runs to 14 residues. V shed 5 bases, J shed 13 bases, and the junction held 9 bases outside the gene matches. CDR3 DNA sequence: TGTGCCAGCAGCCCTGGAGACAGGGGGTTTCCCCTCCACTTT. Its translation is CASSPGDRGFPLHF.

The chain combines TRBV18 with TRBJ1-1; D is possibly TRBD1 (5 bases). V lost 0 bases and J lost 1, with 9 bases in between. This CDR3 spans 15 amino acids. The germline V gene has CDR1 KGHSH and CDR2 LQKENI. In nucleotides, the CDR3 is TGTGCCAGCTCACCACCGAGCGGGACGAACACTGAAGCTTTCTTT. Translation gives CASSPPSGTNTEAFF.

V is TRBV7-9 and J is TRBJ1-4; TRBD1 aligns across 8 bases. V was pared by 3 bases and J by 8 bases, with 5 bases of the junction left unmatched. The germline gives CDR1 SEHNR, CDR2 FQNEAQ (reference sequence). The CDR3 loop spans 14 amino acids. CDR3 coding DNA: TGTGCCAGCAGCTTTGGACAGGGAGGGGAAAAACTGTTTTTT. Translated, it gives CASSFGQGGEKLFF.

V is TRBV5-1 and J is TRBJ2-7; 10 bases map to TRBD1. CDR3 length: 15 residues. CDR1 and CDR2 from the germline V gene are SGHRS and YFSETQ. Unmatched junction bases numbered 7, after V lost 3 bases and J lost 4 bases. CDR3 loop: CASSSQPGQGYEQYF. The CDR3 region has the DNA TGCGCCAGCAGCTCACAACCGGGACAGGGGTACGAGCAGTACTTC.

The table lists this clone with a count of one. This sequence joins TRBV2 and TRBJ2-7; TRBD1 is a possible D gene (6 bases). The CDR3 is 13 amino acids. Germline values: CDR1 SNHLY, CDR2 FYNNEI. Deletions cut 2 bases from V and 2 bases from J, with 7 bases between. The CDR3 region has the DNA TGTGCCAGCAGTGAAAACAGGGCCTACGAGCAGTACTTC. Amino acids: CASSENRAYEQYF. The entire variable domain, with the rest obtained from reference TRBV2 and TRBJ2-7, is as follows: EPEVTQTPSHQVTQMGQEVILRCVPISNHLYFYWYRQILGQKVEFLVSFYNNEISEKSEIFDDQFSVERPDGSNFTLKIRSTKLEDSAMYFCASSENRAYEQYFGPGTRLTVT.

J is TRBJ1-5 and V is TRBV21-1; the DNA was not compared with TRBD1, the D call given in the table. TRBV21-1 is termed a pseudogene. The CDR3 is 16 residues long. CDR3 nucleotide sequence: TGTGCCAGCAGCACTGGACAGGGCCTGAGCAATCAGCCCCAGCATTTT. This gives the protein CASSTGQGLSNQPQHF.

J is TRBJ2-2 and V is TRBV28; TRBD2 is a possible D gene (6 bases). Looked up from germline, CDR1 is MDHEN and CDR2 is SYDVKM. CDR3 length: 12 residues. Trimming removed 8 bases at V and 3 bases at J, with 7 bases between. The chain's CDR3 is CASGGDTGELFF. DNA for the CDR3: TGTGCCAGCGGAGGGGACACCGGGGAGCTGTTTTTT. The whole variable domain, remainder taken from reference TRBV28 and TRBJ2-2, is DVKVTQSSRYLVKRTGEKVFLECVQDMDHENMFWYRQDPGLGLRLIYFSYDVKMKEKGDIPEGYSVSREKKERFSLILESASTNQTSMYLCASGGDTGELFFGEGSRLTVL.

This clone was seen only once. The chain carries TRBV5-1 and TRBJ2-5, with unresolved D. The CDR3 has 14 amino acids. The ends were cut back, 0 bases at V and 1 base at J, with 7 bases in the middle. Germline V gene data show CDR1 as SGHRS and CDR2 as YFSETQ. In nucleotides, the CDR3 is TGCGCCAGCAGCTTGGTTGGGCCCCAAGAGACCCAGTACTTC. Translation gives CASSLVGPQETQYF. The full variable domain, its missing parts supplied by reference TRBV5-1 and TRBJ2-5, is KAGVTQTPRYLIKTRGQQVTLSCSPISGHRSVSWYQQTPGQGLQFLFEYFSETQRNKGNFPGRFSGRQFSNSRSEMNVSTLELGDSALYLCASSLVGPQETQYFGPGTRLLVL.

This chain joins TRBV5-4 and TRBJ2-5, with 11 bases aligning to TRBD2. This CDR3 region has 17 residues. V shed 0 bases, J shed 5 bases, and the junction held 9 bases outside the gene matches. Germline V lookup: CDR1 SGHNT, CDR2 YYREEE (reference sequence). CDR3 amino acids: CASSLGGLAGGGETQYF. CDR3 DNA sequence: TGTGCCAGCAGCTTGGGAGGACTAGCGGGCGGGGGGGAGACCCAGTACTTC.

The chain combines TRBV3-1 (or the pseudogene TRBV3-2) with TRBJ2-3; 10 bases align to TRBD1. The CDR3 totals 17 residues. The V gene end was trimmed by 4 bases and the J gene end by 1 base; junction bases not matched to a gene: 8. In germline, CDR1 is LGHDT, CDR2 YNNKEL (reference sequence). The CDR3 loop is CASSPRTGGWGTDTQYF. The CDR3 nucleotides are TGTGCCAGCAGCCCCCGGACAGGGGGTTGGGGCACAGATACGCAGTATTTT.

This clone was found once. The CDR3 DNA reads TGTGCCAGTAGTCCAGCGGGAGGGATCGATACGCAGTATTTT. It encodes CASSPAGGIDTQYF. The V gene is TRBV19, the J gene TRBJ2-3, with 10 bases identical to TRBD2. After removal of 5 bases from V and 6 bases from J, the junction contained 5 bases not matched to a gene. The CDR3 contains 14 residues. The germline V gene encodes CDR1 LNHDA and CDR2 SQIVND (reference sequence). Based on the CDR3 plus reference TRBV19 and TRBJ2-3, the full variable domain is DGGITQSPKYLFRKEGQNVTLSCEQNLNHDAMYWYRQDPGQGLRLIYYSQIVNDFQKGDIAEGYSVSREKKESFPLTVTSAQKNPTAFYLCASSPAGGIDTQYFGPGTRLTVL.

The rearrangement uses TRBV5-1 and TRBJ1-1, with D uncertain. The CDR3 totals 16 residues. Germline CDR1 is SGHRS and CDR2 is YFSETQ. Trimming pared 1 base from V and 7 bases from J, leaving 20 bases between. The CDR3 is CASSLRENTMGNEAFF. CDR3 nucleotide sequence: TGCGCCAGCAGCTTGCGGGAAAACACAATGGGGAATGAAGCTTTCTTT.